This TCR beta chain was sequenced during a study of cytomegalovirus exposure and HLA in healthy donors. PCR was performed using 60 Vbeta and 13 Jbeta primers. TCRdb's copy holds only in-frame clones and misses some; the assay was immunoSEQ multiplex PCR. The sample contains 130,000 to 150,000 clones, roughly 78% of which appear only once. CDR3 size: 16 residues. Trimming removed 3 bases from V and 6 bases from J, with 20 bases in between. Germline CDR1 KGHSH, CDR2 LQKENI. About this clone: No antigen is known for it.

Donors in the study were healthy people who gave bone marrow. Findings and limits, study-wide: Sequence variants that were highly shared formed a cluster that was likely a sequencing artifact. Prediction of most subjects' HLA-A and HLA-B alleles by TCR beta sequences was reportedly accurate.

The J gene is TRBJ1-2, the V gene TRBV18; tentatively, D is TRBD1 (5 bases). This clonotype originated in a man younger than 40 in good health and CMV-seronegative. Sequencing used PBMCs. The CDR3 DNA reads as TGTGCCAGCTCACCGGACGGGAGGGGTTTGATGGATGGCTACACCTTC. Amino acids: CASSPDGRGLMDGYTF.